The 9 T cell receptor beta chains reported below all come from one sample, sequenced in a study of OX40 agonist ivuxolimab in advanced cancers. TCRdb's copy holds only in-frame clones and misses some; the assay was immunoSEQ multiplex PCR. The repertoire holds about 73,000 clones, with 86% as singletons. This sample comprised CD4+ or CD8+ T cells sorted from blood, obtained in a trial of the OX40 agonist ivuxolimab. All receptors derive from an adult with an advanced solid tumor such as melanoma, head and neck, liver or kidney cancer.

The V and J genes are TRBV4-2 and TRBJ1-2; unclear D gene. This CDR3 is 16 amino acids long. Deletions cut 1 base from V and 4 bases from J, with 16 bases between. The germline CDR1 and CDR2 sequences are LGHNA and YNFKEQ. The CDR3 DNA reads TGTGCCAGCAGCCAAGTAAATGATCCAGTTGTCTATGGCTACACCTTC. Its protein is CASSQVNDPVVYGYTF.

Many counts were recorded for this clone. This sequence joins TRBV29-1 and TRBJ1-2, with D possibly TRBD1 on 6 matching bases. Looked up from germline, CDR1 is SQVTM and CDR2 is ANQGSEA. The length of the CDR3 is 10 residues. V was trimmed by 7 bases and J by 6 bases, leaving 9 bases between them. The CDR3, as DNA: TGCAGCGATTCAGGGGATGGCTACACCTTC. Its translation: CSDSGDGYTF.

The chain is built from TRBV5-1 and TRBJ1-4, with D maybe TRBD1 (5 bases). CDR3 length: 14 amino acids. The V end lost 3 bases, the J end lost 5 bases, and 11 bases lay between the germline ends. Looked up from germline, CDR1 is SGHRS and CDR2 is YFSETQ. The CDR3 spells CASSSGTGNEKLFF. The CDR3 nucleotides are TGCGCCAGCAGCTCCGGGACTGGGAATGAAAAACTGTTTTTT.

The chain couples TRBV7-9 to TRBJ1-2; D gene uncertain. Germline assignment: CDR1 SEHNR and CDR2 FQNEAQ (reference sequence). V was cut by 5 bases and J by 3 bases, with 16 bases left in between. CDR3 length: 15 amino acids. The CDR3 DNA reads as TGTGCCAGCAGCCCCGGGCCCTTCCATTACTATGGCTACACCTTC. Translated: CASSPGPFHYYGYTF.

This clone was seen more than once but under ten times. The V call is TRBV29-1, the J call TRBJ2-6, with 7 nucleotides matching TRBD1. CDR1 and CDR2 from the germline V gene are SQVTM and ANQGSEA. The J segment lost 4 bases and the V segment lost 5 bases, leaving 5 bases of the junction unmatched. The CDR3 contains 14 residues. The CDR3 region is CSVTTGVGANVLTF. In DNA form, the CDR3 reads TGCAGCGTTACAACAGGGGTCGGGGCCAACGTCCTGACTTTC. The complete variable domain, with remaining parts taken from reference TRBV29-1 and TRBJ2-6, reads SAVISQKPSRDICQRGTSLTIQCQVDSQVTMMFWYRQQPGQSLTLIATANQGSEATYESGFVIDKFPISRPNLTFSTLTVSNMSPEDSSIYLCSVTTGVGANVLTFGAGSRLTVL.

This sequence joins TRBV7-6 and TRBJ1-3; D is perhaps TRBD1 (5 bases). Germline CDR1 is SGHVS and CDR2 is FNYEAQ. CDR3 length: 14 amino acids. Trimming stripped 6 bases from V and 0 bases from J, with 9 bases between. CDR3 DNA sequence: TGTGCCAGCAGTCGACAGCTCTCTGGAAACACCATATATTTT. It yields the protein CASSRQLSGNTIYF.

V and J are TRBV28 and TRBJ2-7, with 8 bases identical to TRBD1. The germline CDR1 and CDR2 sequences are MDHEN and SYDVKM. CDR3 length equals 14 residues. J was trimmed by 0 bases and V by 6 bases; bases with no gene match: 4. CDR3 bases: TGTGCCAGCAGGGGACAGGAGAGCTCCTACGAGCAGTACTTC. Encoded protein: CASRGQESSYEQYF.

The chain links TRBV25-1 to TRBJ1-1, with unresolved D. Trimming took off 3 bases at V and 0 bases at J, with 2 bases between the two ends. CDR3 length: 12 amino acids. Germline CDR1 MGHDK, CDR2 SYGVNS. The CDR3 DNA sequence: TGTGCCAGCAGTGACGTGAACACTGAAGCTTTCTTT. Protein sequence: CASSDVNTEAFF.

V usage is TRBV7-2 and J usage is TRBJ1-3; D is unclear. CDR3 length: 16 amino acids. The germline V and J ends were trimmed by 2 bases and 0 bases, with 11 bases remaining between them. CDR1 and CDR2 (germline): SGHTA, FQGNSA. The CDR3, as DNA: TGTGCCAGCAGCTTAATGGCCACAAGCTCTGGAAACACCATATATTTT. This sequence encodes CASSLMATSSGNTIYF.